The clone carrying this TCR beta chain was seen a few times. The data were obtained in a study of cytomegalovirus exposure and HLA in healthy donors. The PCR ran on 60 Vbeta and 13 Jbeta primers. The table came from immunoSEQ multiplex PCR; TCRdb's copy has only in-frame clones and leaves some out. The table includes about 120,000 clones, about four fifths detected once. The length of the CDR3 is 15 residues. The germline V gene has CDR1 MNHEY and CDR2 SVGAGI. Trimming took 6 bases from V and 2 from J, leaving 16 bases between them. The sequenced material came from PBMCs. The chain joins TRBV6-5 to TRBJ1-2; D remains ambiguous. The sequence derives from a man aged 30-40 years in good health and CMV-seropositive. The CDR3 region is CASSTAVPSNYGYTF. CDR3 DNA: TGTGCCAGCAGCACAGCAGTACCTTCCAACTATGGCTACACCTTC.